These T cell receptor beta chains were read from a single sample in a study of blood T cell repertoires in COVID-19. Produced via immunoSEQ multiplex PCR; TCRdb's table is partial and in-frame only. This table has over 70,000 clones, about 86% appearing once. The specimen was peripheral blood. These receptors all come from a human donor in a cohort sampled during active COVID-19. The CDR3 runs from the conserved cysteine through the conserved F or W. D genes are given only for firm matches. Where a row states a size, it is once, few, many or the class of an expanded clone; other rows omit it.

DNA | CDR3 | D | V | size | J
TGCGCCAGCAGCTTGGAGGGGGCAGGTGAAGCTTTCTTT | CASSLEGAGEAFF | TRBD1 | TRBV5-1 | NA | TRBJ1-1
TGTGCCAGCAGCGTAGTAGGGGACTCTGGAAACACCATATATTTT | CASSVVGDSGNTIYF | NA | TRBV9 | NA | TRBJ1-3
TGTGCCCGTCGGTCGGGAGTTCGATCACCCCTCCACTTT | CARRSGVRSPLHF | NA | TRBV21-1 | NA | TRBJ1-6
TGTGCCAGCTCACCATTTGCAGGCAACACCGGGGAGCTGTTTTTT | CASSPFAGNTGELFF | NA | TRBV18 | NA | TRBJ2-2
TGTGCCTGGAGTGTATCGGCGGGGGGCCTCAGACCCCTCCACTTT | CAWSVSAGGLRPLHF | NA | TRBV30 | NA | TRBJ1-6
TGTGCCAGCAGCTTGGTCGGGCGGGGGGCGGCAGATACGCAGTATTTT | CASSLVGRGAADTQYF | TRBD2 | TRBV5-6 | NA | TRBJ2-3
TGTGCCAGCGGGGCAGGTGCTTCACCCCTCCACTTT | CASGAGASPLHF | NA | TRBV25-1 | NA | TRBJ1-6
TGTGCCAGCTCACCGGGACAACTCGGCAATCAGCCCCAGCATTTT | CASSPGQLGNQPQHF | NA | TRBV18 | NA | TRBJ1-5
TGTGCCAGCAGCTTGGCGGTAGTAGAGCAGTACTTC | CASSLAVVEQYF | NA | TRBV5-5 | NA | TRBJ2-7
TGTGCCAGCAGTGAACACAGGGGATCGGACAATGAGCAGTTCTTC | CASSEHRGSDNEQFF | TRBD1 | TRBV25-1 | NA | TRBJ2-1
TGTGCCAGCAGTTACATCGGCAATCAGCCCCAGCATTTT | CASSYIGNQPQHF | NA | TRBV6-6 | NA | TRBJ1-5
TGCGCCAGCAGCTTGACAGCGGGATCCGGGGAGCTGTTTTTT | CASSLTAGSGELFF | TRBD2 | TRBV5-1 | NA | TRBJ2-2
TGTGCCAGCAGCCAAGATGGGGCGGTCAATAATTCACCCCTCCACTTT | CASSQDGAVNNSPLHF | NA | TRBV4-2 | NA | TRBJ1-6
TGTGCCAGCAGTTACGGCGGCATGGGTTACGAGCAGTACTTC | CASSYGGMGYEQYF | NA | TRBV6-5 | NA | TRBJ2-7
TGTGCCAGCAGCCCCCCCTTAGTCCACAATGAGCAGTTCTTC | CASSPPLVHNEQFF | NA | TRBV7-9 | NA | TRBJ2-1
TGCGCCAGCAGTGACTTTGCGGGAGGGAGCGAGAACATTCAGTACTTC | CASSDFAGGSENIQYF | TRBD2 | TRBV10-2 | NA | TRBJ2-4
TGTGCCAGCAGCTTTCAGGGTTATGGCTACACCTTC | CASSFQGYGYTF | NA | TRBV7-2 | NA | TRBJ1-2
TGTGCCAGCAGTTCCTCACAGGGGGTAAGGGATCCCCCTAACTATGGCTACACCTTC | CASSSSQGVRDPPNYGYTF | TRBD1 | TRBV6-2/TRBV6-3 | NA | TRBJ1-2
TGTGCCAGCAGCGGGCCCCGGGGTGGCTACACCTTC | CASSGPRGGYTF | NA | TRBV12-3/TRBV12-4 | few | TRBJ1-2
TGCGCCAGCAGCAGGGGAGACATAGCGGGAGGAACTCTGAACAATGAGCAGTTCTTC | CASSRGDIAGGTLNNEQFF | TRBD2 | TRBV5-1 | NA | TRBJ2-1
TGTGCCAGCTCACCCGGACAGGGTCTAAATCAGCCCCAGCATTTT | CASSPGQGLNQPQHF | TRBD1 | TRBV18 | NA | TRBJ1-5
TGTGCCAGCACCCTTGACAGGATGAACACTGAAGCTTTCTTT | CASTLDRMNTEAFF | NA | TRBV6-5 | NA | TRBJ1-1
TGTGCCAGCAGTTCCACAGGTGCAACTAATGAAAAACTGTTTTTT | CASSSTGATNEKLFF | NA | TRBV6-6 | NA | TRBJ1-4
TGTGCCAGCAGCTTAGTCCGGGACAGGGAAGAGGGTGAGCAGTTCTTC | CASSLVRDREEGEQFF | TRBD1 | TRBV7-8 | NA | TRBJ2-1
TGTGCCAGCAGCAAAGTGAGGGTTAGCGGCCCCGACACCGGGGAGCTGTTTTTT | CASSKVRVSGPDTGELFF | NA | TRBV21-1 | NA | TRBJ2-2
TGCAGTGCTAGTTCGGGGGAGGGCAAATCAGATACGCAGTATTTT | CSASSGEGKSDTQYF | TRBD2 | TRBV20-1 | NA | TRBJ2-3
TGTGCCAGTAGTATCGCCGTCTACACAGATACGCAGTATTTT | CASSIAVYTDTQYF | NA | TRBV19 | NA | TRBJ2-3
TGCGCCAGCAGCTTGGATGGGGGCAACTCTGGAAACACCATATATTTT | CASSLDGGNSGNTIYF | NA | TRBV5-1 | NA | TRBJ1-3
TGTGCCAGCTCACCACATCAAGACACCTACTCTGGAAACACCATATATTTT | CASSPHQDTYSGNTIYF | NA | TRBV18 | once | TRBJ1-3
TGTGCCAGCAGTTACGGCGGCAATGAGGCAGATACGCAGTATTTT | CASSYGGNEADTQYF | NA | TRBV6-5 | NA | TRBJ2-3
TGCGCCAGCAGCCAAGATTCCGGGTACTCTGAAGCTTTCTTT | CASSQDSGYSEAFF | NA | TRBV4-3 | NA | TRBJ1-1
TGTGCCAGCTCACCATCGGGGGGGAGCACAGATACGCAGTATTTT | CASSPSGGSTDTQYF | TRBD2 | TRBV18 | NA | TRBJ2-3
TGCACCAGCAGCCAAGTTAGGCGGAAAGCTCTTTCTGGAAACACCATATATTTT | CTSSQVRRKALSGNTIYF | NA | TRBV1 | few | TRBJ1-3
TGTGCCACCAGCAGAGAGCTAGTCCCTGAAGCTTTCTTT | CATSRELVPEAFF | NA | TRBV15 | NA | TRBJ1-1
TGCAGTGCTAGTCCAACTCGGGGGGCCGTACTAATAGCCAAAAACATTCAGTACTTC | CSASPTRGAVLIAKNIQYF | NA | TRBV20-1 | NA | TRBJ2-4
TGTGCCAGCAGTTTCGGGGTGTTCACTGAAGCTTTCTTT | CASSFGVFTEAFF | NA | TRBV27 | once | TRBJ1-1
TGCGCCAGCAGCTCGCAACCAGCGGGAGAGAACACCGGGGAGCTGTTTTTT | CASSSQPAGENTGELFF | TRBD2 | TRBV5-1 | NA | TRBJ2-2
TGTGCCAGCAGCGAGGGGACAGGGAGCTCTGGAAACACCATATATTTT | CASSEGTGSSGNTIYF | TRBD1 | TRBV9 | NA | TRBJ1-3
TGTGCCAGCTCACCGAACCTCGCGGGAGCTCACAATGAGCAGTTCTTC | CASSPNLAGAHNEQFF | TRBD2 | TRBV18 | NA | TRBJ2-1
TGTGCCAGCAGCGCTCCGGGACTAGACTACGAGCAGTACTTC | CASSAPGLDYEQYF | TRBD2 | TRBV9 | NA | TRBJ2-7
TGTGCCAGTACCCCTTATACGGGGGGCGAGGGTTCCCAGCCCCAGCATTTT | CASTPYTGGEGSQPQHF | NA | TRBV19 | NA | TRBJ1-5
TGTGCCAGCAGTCAACGACAGCTGAACACTGAAGCTTTCTTT | CASSQRQLNTEAFF | NA | TRBV6-5 | NA | TRBJ1-1
TGCGCCAGCAGCCAAGAGAGGGTTGGAGGTAATTCACCCCTCCACTTT | CASSQERVGGNSPLHF | NA | TRBV4-3 | NA | TRBJ1-6
TGTGCCAGCAGCGCAGGTACACCCCTCCACTTT | CASSAGTPLHF | NA | TRBV11-2 | once | TRBJ1-6
TGTGCCAGCAGCAAAGTAGGCAGGGAAGAGACCCAGTACTTC | CASSKVGREETQYF | NA | TRBV21-1 | NA | TRBJ2-5
TGTGCCAGCAGCTTAATAGCGGGAGAGACCCAGTACTTC | CASSLIAGETQYF | TRBD2 | TRBV7-8 | NA | TRBJ2-5
TGCAGCGTTTTGGGGGGCTCCTACGAGCAGTACTTC | CSVLGGSYEQYF | NA | TRBV29-1 | NA | TRBJ2-7
TGTGCCAGCAGCATAGACAGGGCTGAGACCCAGTACTTC | CASSIDRAETQYF | NA | TRBV21-1 | NA | TRBJ2-5
TGTGCCAGCAGCCCCAAGGAGCGGTTGGGGGCCGAGCAGTACTTC | CASSPKERLGAEQYF | NA | TRBV7-9 | NA | TRBJ2-7
TGCAGCGCCGGACAGGGGTCCTACGAGCAGTACTTC | CSAGQGSYEQYF | TRBD1 | TRBV29-1 | NA | TRBJ2-7
TGCGCCACCTCACAGGGGGGTACTGAAGCTTTCTTT | CATSQGGTEAFF | TRBD1 | TRBV10-2 | once | TRBJ1-1